This T cell receptor beta chain was found in a study of T cells in Graves' hyperthyroidism and ophthalmopathy (dated by TCRdb to the late 2010s). Turning to the overall study: Peripheral blood was sampled at the time of initial diagnosis, prior to any treatment. A discovery cohort of around 100 patients, 43 with Graves' ophthalmopathy and roughly 59 with stable Graves' hyperthyroidism, was used to find distinguishing TCR V-J signatures. Whether ophthalmopathy could be predicted prospectively was tested in an independent validation cohort made up of roughly 19 hyperthyroidism patients plus 17 patients who later progressed to ophthalmopathy. The roughly 91 discovery patients were randomly split 7:3 into training and test sets. In about six Graves' hyperthyroidism patients, the study also compared T-cell repertoires from thyroid tissue with T-cell repertoires from blood. After blood sampling, hyperthyroidism patients were treated with methimazole at a starting dose of 30 mg daily, and ophthalmopathy patients were treated with high-dose intravenous methylprednisolone. TCR Vbeta CDR3 sequencing of 130 to 150 peripheral blood samples (over 40 ophthalmopathy, 75 hyperthyroidism and roughly 17 progressor patients) is reported in the paper. Points the paper makes about the study in general: In validation, progression to ophthalmopathy was predicted by the model with 70.59% sensitivity and 72% to 85% specificity, a median of approximately 7.1 months before onset. A model built on a 13 V-J signature distinguished ophthalmopathy from stable hyperthyroidism, reaching 85% to 90% sensitivity and around 82% specificity in cross-validation and 80%/75% in testing. Most expanded thyroid clonotypes (frequency above 0.001) were also found in blood, which suggests that blood repertoires may mirror thyroid immune responses. No statistical method was used to set the sample size in advance, and investigators knew the group allocation.

Amplification of TCR beta CDR3 regions was carried out from RNA transcripts. A first-round RT-PCR of the TCR CDR3 used the HTBI primer set with the Qiagen OneStep RT-PCR kit. A second multiplex PCR round built the libraries, followed by size selection and purification. The libraries were sequenced on an Illumina HiSeq2000 using paired-end 100 bp reads. The authors' pipeline ran thus. Raw data were processed with SOAPnuke, discarding reads with adapters, uncalled bases, mean Phred below 15, or no exact constant-primer or identifier match. COPE v1.2.5 was used to merge the high-quality paired reads, and each unique nucleotide sequence was defined as a clonotype. Clonotypes were aligned to IMGT TRBV, TRBD and TRBJ reference segments using MiTCR v1.1. Analysis was restricted to V-J combinations with a frequency above 0.0001, which covered 99% to 99.2% of repertoires. A TCS score was defined as the ratio of F50 (clonal expansion) to E x V (chaos), with BLOSUM62-based TCRdist applied between CDR3 peptides within each V-J. Welch's t-statistics and random forest reduced around 550 V-J features to 13, which were used in a naive Bayes classifier (R e1071). The raw public data were reprocessed by TCRdb itself: fastp quality trimming at Q25, MiXCR clonotype calling, in-frame beta chains only. Rows are unified per CDR3 protein, each entry keeping the most common DNA and genes. TCRdb's processing, not the authors' own work, is the source of the V and J calls. This sample comprises 400,000 to 550,000 distinct CDR3 sequences, approximately 15% of them detected only once. Jointly, the top ten make up 15% to 20% of the sample.

The CDR3 numbers 17 residues from cysteine through phenylalanine. This entry keeps only the CDR3 DNA: 51 bases, framed from base 1. V is reduced by 4 bases and J by 3 bases, leaving a spacing of 18 bases between them. According to the germline V gene, CDR1 reads SGHAT and CDR2 reads FQNNGV. Stable Graves' hyperthyroidism was defined as the absence of progression to ophthalmopathy over 18 months of follow-up. Hyperthyroidism patients were aged 18 to 65 years and newly diagnosed, with disease duration of less than 2 months. Exclusion was applied to patients with uncontrolled infections, other autoimmune diseases, pregnancy or lactation. Clinical symptoms, serum thyroxine and TRAb, thyroid ultrasound, and orbital computed tomography formed the basis for the diagnoses. PBMCs were separated from roughly 10 ml of fresh peripheral blood using Ficoll-Paque density gradient centrifugation. Total RNA was extracted with Trizol reagent, and quality was checked on an Agilent 2100 Bioanalyzer.

There are many counts of this clonotype. No antigen is known for it. No base-level quality is on record; no much larger clone is a single base apart. Input material: blood. The chain was built from TRBV11-2 and TRBJ2-2; TRBD1 is possibly the D segment (6 matching bases). The clonotype comes from a woman aged 18-35 years with Graves' hyperthyroidism. The nucleotides read TGTGCCAGCAGCTCACTTAAGGGGGAGTTCTACACCGGGGAGCTGTTTTTT. Protein translation: CASSSLKGEFYTGELFF.